The following is a T cell receptor (beta chain) sequence with its context. What it recognizes is unknown. The data stem from a study of Graves' ophthalmopathy and Graves' hyperthyroidism. Study results and limitations: Blood also carried most expanded thyroid clonotypes exceeding 0.001 frequency.

Ages of hyperthyroidism patients ran from 18 to 65, and their diagnoses were new, under 2 months' duration. Clinicians made diagnoses from clinical symptoms, serum thyroxine, TRAb, thyroid ultrasound and orbital computed tomography. Amplification targeted the TCR beta CDR3 regions, with RNA transcripts as the source material. HTBI primers were employed in first-round RT-PCR, then a second-round multiplex PCR followed. TCRdb used MiXCR to reprocess the multiplex PCR reads, holding one entry per CDR3 protein. Here the sample spans over a million distinct CDR3 sequences, about two fifths being singletons. Sequenced sample: peripheral blood or thyroid tissue (not recorded which). The receptor was isolated from an adult man with Graves' hyperthyroidism.

The CDR3: CASSRTGEGGEQYF. In nucleotides, the CDR3 is TGTGCCAGCAGCCGAACCGGAGAGGGCGGCGAGCAGTACTTC. This chain joins TRBV14 and TRBJ2-7; tentatively, D is TRBD2 (5 bases). CDR1 and CDR2 from the germline V gene are SGHDN and FVKESK. This CDR3 contains 14 residues. Trimming stripped 4 bases from V and 6 bases from J, with 16 bases between.